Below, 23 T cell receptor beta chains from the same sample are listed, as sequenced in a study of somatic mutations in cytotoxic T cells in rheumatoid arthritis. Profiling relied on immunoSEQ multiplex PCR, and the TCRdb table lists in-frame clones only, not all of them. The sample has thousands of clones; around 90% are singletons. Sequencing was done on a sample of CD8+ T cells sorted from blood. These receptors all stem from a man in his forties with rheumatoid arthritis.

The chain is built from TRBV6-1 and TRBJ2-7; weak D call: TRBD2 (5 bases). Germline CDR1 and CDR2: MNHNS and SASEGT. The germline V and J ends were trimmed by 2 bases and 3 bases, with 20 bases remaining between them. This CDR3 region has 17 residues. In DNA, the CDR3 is TGTGCCAGCAGTGAATCAACCTTTAGCGAAACAGACTACGAGCAGTACGTC. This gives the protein CASSESTFSETDYEQYV.

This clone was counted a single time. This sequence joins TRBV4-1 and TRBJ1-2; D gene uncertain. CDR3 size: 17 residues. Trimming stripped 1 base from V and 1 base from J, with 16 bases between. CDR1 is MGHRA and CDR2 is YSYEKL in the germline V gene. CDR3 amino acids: CASSQAPWGVNNYGYTF. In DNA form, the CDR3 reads TGCGCCAGCAGCCAAGCCCCATGGGGAGTCAATAACTATGGCTACACCTTC.

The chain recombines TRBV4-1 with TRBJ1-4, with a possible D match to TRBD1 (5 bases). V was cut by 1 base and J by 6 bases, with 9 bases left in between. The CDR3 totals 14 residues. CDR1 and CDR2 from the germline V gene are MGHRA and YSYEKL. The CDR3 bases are TGCGCCAGCAGCCAAGTGTCAGGGCATGAAAAACTGTTTTTT. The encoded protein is CASSQVSGHEKLFF.

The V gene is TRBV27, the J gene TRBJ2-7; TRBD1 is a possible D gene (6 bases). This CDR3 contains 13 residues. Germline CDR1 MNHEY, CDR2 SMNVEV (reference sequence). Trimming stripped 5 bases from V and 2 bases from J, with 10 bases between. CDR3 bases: TGTGCCAGCAGTCTGACAGGAGCCTACGAGCAGTACTTC. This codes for CASSLTGAYEQYF.

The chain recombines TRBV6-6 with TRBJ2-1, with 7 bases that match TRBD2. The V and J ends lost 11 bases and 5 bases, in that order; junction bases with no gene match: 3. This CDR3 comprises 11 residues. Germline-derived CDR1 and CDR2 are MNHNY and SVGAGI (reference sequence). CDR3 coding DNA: TGTGCCGTGAGCGGGGACAATGAGCAGTTCTTC. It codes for CAVSGDNEQFF.

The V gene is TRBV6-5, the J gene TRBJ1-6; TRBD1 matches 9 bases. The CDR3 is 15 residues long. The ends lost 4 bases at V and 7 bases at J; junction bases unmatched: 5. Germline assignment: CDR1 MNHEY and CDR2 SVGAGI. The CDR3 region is CASSSGQGHNSPLHF. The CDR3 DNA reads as TGTGCCAGCAGTTCGGGACAGGGTCACAATTCACCCCTCCACTTT.

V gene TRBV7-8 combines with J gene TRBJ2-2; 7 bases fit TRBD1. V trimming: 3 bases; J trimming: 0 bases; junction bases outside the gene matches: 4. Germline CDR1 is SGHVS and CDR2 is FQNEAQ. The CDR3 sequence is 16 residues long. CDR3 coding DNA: TGTGCCAGCAGCTTCACAGGGGTGTCGAACACCGGGGAGCTGTTTTTT. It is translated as CASSFTGVSNTGELFF. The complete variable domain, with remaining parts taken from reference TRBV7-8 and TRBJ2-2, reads GAGVSQSPRYKVAKRGQDVALRCDPISGHVSLFWYQQALGQGPEFLTYFQNEAQLDKSGLPSDRFFAERPEGSVSTLKIQRTQQEDSAVYLCASSFTGVSNTGELFFGEGSRLTVL.

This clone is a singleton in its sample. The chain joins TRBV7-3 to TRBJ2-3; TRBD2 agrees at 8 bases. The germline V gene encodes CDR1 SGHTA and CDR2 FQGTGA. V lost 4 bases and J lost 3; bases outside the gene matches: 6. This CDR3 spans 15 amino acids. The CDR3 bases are TGTGCCAGCAGCTCCGGGGGGGGTTGGACAGATACGCAGTATTTT. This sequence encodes CASSSGGGWTDTQYF. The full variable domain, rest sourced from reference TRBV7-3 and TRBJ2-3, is GAGVSQTPSNKVTEKGKYVELRCDPISGHTALYWYRQSLGQGPEFLIYFQGTGAADDSGLPNDRFFAVRPEGSVSTLKIQRTERGDSAVYLCASSSGGGWTDTQYFGPGTRLTVL.

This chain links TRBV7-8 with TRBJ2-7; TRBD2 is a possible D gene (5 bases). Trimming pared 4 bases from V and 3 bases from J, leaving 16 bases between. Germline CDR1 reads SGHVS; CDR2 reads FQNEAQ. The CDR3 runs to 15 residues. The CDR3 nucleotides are TGTGCCAGCAGCTCCCCGGCAAGCGGACTCTACGAGCAGTACTTC. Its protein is CASSSPASGLYEQYF.

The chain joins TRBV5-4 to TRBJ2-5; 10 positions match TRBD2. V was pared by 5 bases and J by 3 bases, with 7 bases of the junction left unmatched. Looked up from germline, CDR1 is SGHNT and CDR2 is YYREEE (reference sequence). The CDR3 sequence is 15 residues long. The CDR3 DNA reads TGTGCCAGCAGTTACTTAGCGGGGGGCAAAGAGACCCAGTACTTC. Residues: CASSYLAGGKETQYF.

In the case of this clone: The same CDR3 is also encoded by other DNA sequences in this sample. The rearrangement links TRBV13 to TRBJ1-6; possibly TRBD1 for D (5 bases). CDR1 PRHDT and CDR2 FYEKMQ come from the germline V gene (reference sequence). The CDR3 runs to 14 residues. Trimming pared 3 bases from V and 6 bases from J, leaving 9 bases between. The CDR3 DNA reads TGTGCCAGCAGCTTTCAACAGGTTAATTCACCCCTCCACTTT. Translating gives CASSFQQVNSPLHF.

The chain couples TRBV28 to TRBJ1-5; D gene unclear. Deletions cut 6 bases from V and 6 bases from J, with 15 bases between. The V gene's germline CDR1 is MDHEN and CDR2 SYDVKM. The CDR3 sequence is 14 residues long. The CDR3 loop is CASRPLGESQPQHF. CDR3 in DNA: TGTGCCAGCAGACCTCTGGGAGAATCTCAGCCCCAGCATTTT.

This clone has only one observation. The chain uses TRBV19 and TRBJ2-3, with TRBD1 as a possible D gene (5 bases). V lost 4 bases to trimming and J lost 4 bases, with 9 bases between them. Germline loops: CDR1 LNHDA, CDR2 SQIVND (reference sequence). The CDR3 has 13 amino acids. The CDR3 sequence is CASSKGAADTQYF. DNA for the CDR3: TGTGCCAGTAGTAAAGGGGCAGCAGATACGCAGTATTTT.

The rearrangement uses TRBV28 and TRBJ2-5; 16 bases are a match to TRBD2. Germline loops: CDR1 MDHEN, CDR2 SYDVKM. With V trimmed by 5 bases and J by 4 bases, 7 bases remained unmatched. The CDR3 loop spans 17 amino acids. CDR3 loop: CASSPGTSGGAGETQYF. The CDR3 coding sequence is TGTGCCAGCAGTCCCGGGACTAGCGGGGGGGCCGGAGAGACCCAGTACTTC. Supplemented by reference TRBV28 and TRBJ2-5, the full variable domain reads DVKVTQSSRYLVKRTGEKVFLECVQDMDHENMFWYRQDPGLGLRLIYFSYDVKMKEKGDIPEGYSVSREKKERFSLILESASTNQTSMYLCASSPGTSGGAGETQYFGPGTRLLVL.

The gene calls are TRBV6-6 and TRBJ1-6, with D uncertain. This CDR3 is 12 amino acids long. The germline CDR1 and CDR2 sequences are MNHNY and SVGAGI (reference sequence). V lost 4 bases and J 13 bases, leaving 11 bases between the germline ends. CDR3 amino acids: CASSSPYSPLHF. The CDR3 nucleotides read TGTGCCAGCAGTTCCCCGTACTCCCCCCTCCACTTT.

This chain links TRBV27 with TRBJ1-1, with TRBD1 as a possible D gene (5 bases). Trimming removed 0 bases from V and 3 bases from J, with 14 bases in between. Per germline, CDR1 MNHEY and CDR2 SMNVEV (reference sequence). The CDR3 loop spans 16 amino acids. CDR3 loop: CASSLSAREGDTEAFF. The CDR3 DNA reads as TGTGCCAGCAGTTTATCGGCCCGAGAAGGGGACACTGAAGCTTTCTTT.

The DNA of the CDR3 is TGTGCCAGCAGTGCGGGCGGGGGGAGCACAGATACGCAGTATTTT. It codes for CASSAGGGSTDTQYF. The chain carries TRBV2 and TRBJ2-3, with 8 bases identical to TRBD2. CDR3 length equals 15 residues. Trimming took 4 bases from V and 0 from J; bases not matched to a gene: 3. The germline CDR1 and CDR2 sequences are SNHLY and FYNNEI.

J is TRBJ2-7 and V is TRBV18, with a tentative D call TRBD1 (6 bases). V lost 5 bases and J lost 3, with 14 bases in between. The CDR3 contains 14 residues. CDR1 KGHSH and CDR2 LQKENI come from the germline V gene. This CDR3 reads CASSDRQENYEQYF. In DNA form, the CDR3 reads TGTGCCAGCTCAGACCGACAGGAGAACTACGAGCAGTACTTC.

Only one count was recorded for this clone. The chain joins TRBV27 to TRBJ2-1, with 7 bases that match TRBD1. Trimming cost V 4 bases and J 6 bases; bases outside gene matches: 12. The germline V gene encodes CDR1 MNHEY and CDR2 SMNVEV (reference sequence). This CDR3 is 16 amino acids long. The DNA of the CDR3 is TGTGCCAGCAGTTGGACAACAGGGGCAGGGCTCAATGAGCAGTTCTTC. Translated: CASSWTTGAGLNEQFF.

The CDR3 here is CASFGSGNTIYF. The CDR3 bases are TGTGCCAGCTTCGGCTCTGGAAACACCATATATTTT. This chain connects TRBV27 to TRBJ1-3; no reliable D call. Germline CDR1 reads MNHEY; CDR2 reads SMNVEV (reference sequence). Trimming shortened V by 8 bases and J by 0 bases, and 5 bases separated the two germline ends. The CDR3 consists of 12 residues.

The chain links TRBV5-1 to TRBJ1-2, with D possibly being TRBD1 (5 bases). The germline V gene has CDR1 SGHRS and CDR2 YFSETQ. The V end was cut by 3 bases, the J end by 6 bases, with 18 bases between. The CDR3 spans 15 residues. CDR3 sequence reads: CASSYRIPTVDGYTF. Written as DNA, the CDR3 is TGCGCCAGCAGCTACCGAATACCGACAGTAGATGGCTACACCTTC.

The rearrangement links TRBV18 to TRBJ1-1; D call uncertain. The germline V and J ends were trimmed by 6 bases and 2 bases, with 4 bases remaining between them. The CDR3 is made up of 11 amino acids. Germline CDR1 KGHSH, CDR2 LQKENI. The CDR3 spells CASSHNTEAFF. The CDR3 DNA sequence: TGTGCCAGCTCCCATAACACTGAAGCTTTCTTT. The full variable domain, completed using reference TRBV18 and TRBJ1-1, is NAGVMQNPRHLVRRRGQEARLRCSPMKGHSHVYWYRQLPEEGLKFMVYLQKENIIDESGMPKERFSAEFPKEGPSILRIQQVVRGDSAAYFCASSHNTEAFFGQGTRLTVV.

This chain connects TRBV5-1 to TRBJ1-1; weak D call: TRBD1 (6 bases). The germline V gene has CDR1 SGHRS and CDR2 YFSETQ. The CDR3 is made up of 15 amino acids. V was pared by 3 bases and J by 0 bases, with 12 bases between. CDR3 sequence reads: CASSSRTDMNTEAFF. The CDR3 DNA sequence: TGCGCCAGCAGCTCTCGGACAGACATGAACACTGAAGCTTTCTTT.